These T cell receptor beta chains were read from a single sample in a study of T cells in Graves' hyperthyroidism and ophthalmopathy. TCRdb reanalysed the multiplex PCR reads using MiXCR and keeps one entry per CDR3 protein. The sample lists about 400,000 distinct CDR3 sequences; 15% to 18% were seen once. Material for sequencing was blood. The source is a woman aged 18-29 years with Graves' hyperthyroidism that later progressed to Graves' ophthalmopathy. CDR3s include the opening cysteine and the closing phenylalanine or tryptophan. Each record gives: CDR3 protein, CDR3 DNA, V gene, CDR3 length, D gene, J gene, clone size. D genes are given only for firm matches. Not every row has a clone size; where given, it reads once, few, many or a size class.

cdr3_aa: CASRNTLTGSYGYTF
cdr3_nt: TGTGCCAGCAGGAATACCCTGACAGGGAGCTATGGCTACACCTTC
v_call: TRBV28
cdr3_length: 15
d_call: TRBD1
j_call: TRBJ1-2
clone_size: many

cdr3_aa: CASSPSARQSLYNEQFF
cdr3_nt: TGTGCCAGCAGTCCGTCTGCGCGGCAGAGTTTATACAATGAGCAGTTCTTC
v_call: TRBV12-3/TRBV12-4
cdr3_length: 17
d_call: .
j_call: TRBJ2-1
clone_size: .

cdr3_aa: CASNHATPSVGYEQYF
cdr3_nt: TGTGCCAGCAACCATGCGACCCCGTCCGTGGGGTACGAGCAGTACTTC
v_call: TRBV27
cdr3_length: 16
d_call: .
j_call: TRBJ2-7
clone_size: few

cdr3_aa: CSARDPGQGDSYEQYF
cdr3_nt: TGCAGTGCTAGAGACCCGGGACAGGGAGACTCCTACGAGCAGTACTTC
v_call: TRBV20-1
cdr3_length: 16
d_call: TRBD1
j_call: TRBJ2-7
clone_size: few

cdr3_aa: CASSRGTGKASYEQYF
cdr3_nt: TGTGCCAGCAGCAGAGGGACAGGGAAGGCTAGCTACGAGCAGTACTTC
v_call: TRBV27
cdr3_length: 16
d_call: TRBD1
j_call: TRBJ2-7
clone_size: many

cdr3_aa: CASSHLRPSGYEQYF
cdr3_nt: TGCGCCAGCAGCCACCTCCGACCGTCCGGTTACGAGCAGTACTTC
v_call: TRBV4-1
cdr3_length: 15
d_call: .
j_call: TRBJ2-7
clone_size: .

cdr3_aa: CASSEPGQGQPYEQYF
cdr3_nt: TGTGCCAGCAGTGAGCCCGGACAGGGGCAGCCCTACGAGCAGTACTTC
v_call: TRBV6-1
cdr3_length: 16
d_call: TRBD1
j_call: TRBJ2-7
clone_size: .

cdr3_aa: CASSQDNLAGTYEQYF
cdr3_nt: TGTGCCAGCAGCCAAGATAATCTAGCGGGAACCTACGAGCAGTATTTC
v_call: TRBV14
cdr3_length: 16
d_call: TRBD2
j_call: TRBJ2-7
clone_size: few

cdr3_aa: CASSPRGLGEKLFF
cdr3_nt: TGTGCCAGCAGTCCCCGCGGGTTGGGTGAAAAACTGTTTTTT
v_call: TRBV27
cdr3_length: 14
d_call: .
j_call: TRBJ1-4
clone_size: many

cdr3_aa: CASSFPWTSGRAFEDTQYF
cdr3_nt: TGTGCCAGCAGTTTTCCTTGGACTAGCGGGAGGGCCTTTGAAGATACGCAGTATTTT
v_call: TRBV28
cdr3_length: 19
d_call: TRBD2
j_call: TRBJ2-3
clone_size: few

cdr3_aa: CASSKTLRDWEWGTQYF
cdr3_nt: TGTGCCAGCAGCAAAACCCTCCGGGACTGGGAGTGGGGTACGCAGTATTTT
v_call: TRBV27
cdr3_length: 17
d_call: .
j_call: TRBJ2-3
clone_size: .

cdr3_aa: CASSPTPGQSSGNTIYF
cdr3_nt: TGTGCCAGCTCACCTACTCCGGGACAGAGCTCTGGAAACACCATATATTTT
v_call: TRBV18
cdr3_length: 17
d_call: TRBD1
j_call: TRBJ1-3
clone_size: many

cdr3_aa: CASSSQGAQTNTEAFF
cdr3_nt: TGCGCCAGCAGCTCACAGGGGGCGCAAACGAACACTGAAGCTTTCTTT
v_call: TRBV5-1
cdr3_length: 16
d_call: TRBD1
j_call: TRBJ1-1
clone_size: many

cdr3_aa: CATLDLDRSPYTF
cdr3_nt: TGTGCCACACTCGATCTCGACAGATCCCCCTACACCTTC
v_call: TRBV28
cdr3_length: 13
d_call: .
j_call: TRBJ1-2
clone_size: .

cdr3_aa: CSARTSGRARTGELFF
cdr3_nt: TGCAGTGCGAGGACTAGCGGGAGGGCGAGAACCGGGGAGCTGTTTTTT
v_call: TRBV20-1
cdr3_length: 16
d_call: TRBD2
j_call: TRBJ2-2
clone_size: .

cdr3_aa: CAISEQGTDTQYF
cdr3_nt: TGTGCCATCAGTGAACAGGGCACAGATACGCAGTATTTT
v_call: TRBV10-3
cdr3_length: 13
d_call: .
j_call: TRBJ2-3
clone_size: many

cdr3_aa: CSVVPGTRGVEQFF
cdr3_nt: TGCAGCGTGGTGCCCGGGACTAGGGGGGTTGAGCAGTTCTTC
v_call: TRBV29-1
cdr3_length: 14
d_call: TRBD2
j_call: TRBJ2-1
clone_size: few

cdr3_aa: CASSMFGTSGKETQYF
cdr3_nt: TGTGCCAGTAGTATGTTCGGGACTAGCGGAAAAGAGACCCAGTACTTC
v_call: TRBV19
cdr3_length: 16
d_call: TRBD2
j_call: TRBJ2-5
clone_size: many

cdr3_aa: CASSQGGGPTDTQYF
cdr3_nt: TGTGCCAGCAGCCAAGGTGGAGGACCCACAGATACGCAGTATTTT
v_call: TRBV14
cdr3_length: 15
d_call: .
j_call: TRBJ2-3
clone_size: few

cdr3_aa: CASSQESGRLSYEQYF
cdr3_nt: TGTGCCAGCAGCCAAGAGAGCGGGAGACTCTCCTACGAGCAGTACTTC
v_call: TRBV4-2
cdr3_length: 16
d_call: TRBD2
j_call: TRBJ2-7
clone_size: many

cdr3_aa: CASSPPVGGSYNEQFF
cdr3_nt: TGTGCCAGCTCACCACCCGTGGGGGGCTCCTACAATGAGCAGTTCTTC
v_call: TRBV18
cdr3_length: 16
d_call: .
j_call: TRBJ2-1
clone_size: many

cdr3_aa: CASSGSGRAYNEQFF
cdr3_nt: TGTGCCAGCAGTGGGAGCGGGAGGGCCTACAATGAGCAGTTCTTC
v_call: TRBV28
cdr3_length: 15
d_call: TRBD2
j_call: TRBJ2-1
clone_size: many

cdr3_aa: CASSLPGIGNTIYF
cdr3_nt: TGTGCCAGCAGTTTGCCAGGGATTGGAAACACCATATATTTT
v_call: TRBV28
cdr3_length: 14
d_call: .
j_call: TRBJ1-3
clone_size: many

cdr3_aa: CATATSASYEQFF
cdr3_nt: TGTGCCACCGCAACTAGCGCTTCCTACGAGCAGTTCTTC
v_call: TRBV6-1
cdr3_length: 13
d_call: TRBD2
j_call: TRBJ2-1
clone_size: .

cdr3_aa: CASSRTPTQGTQYF
cdr3_nt: TGTGCCAGCAGCCGGACCCCGACCCAAGGGACCCAGTACTTC
v_call: TRBV12-3/TRBV12-4
cdr3_length: 14
d_call: .
j_call: TRBJ2-5
clone_size: .

cdr3_aa: CSAYGLAGGPGEQYF
cdr3_nt: TGCAGTGCCTATGGACTAGCGGGAGGGCCAGGAGAGCAGTACTTC
v_call: TRBV20-1
cdr3_length: 15
d_call: TRBD2
j_call: TRBJ2-7
clone_size: .

cdr3_aa: CASSPRTGDLGYTF
cdr3_nt: TGTGCCAGCTCACCAAGGACAGGGGATCTTGGCTACACCTTC
v_call: TRBV18
cdr3_length: 14
d_call: TRBD1
j_call: TRBJ1-2
clone_size: few

cdr3_aa: CASSYRQGRNQPQHF
cdr3_nt: TGTGCCAGCAGTTACCGGCAGGGGAGAAATCAGCCCCAGCATTTT
v_call: TRBV6-5
cdr3_length: 15
d_call: .
j_call: TRBJ1-5
clone_size: .

cdr3_aa: CASTRGNGKGADTQYF
cdr3_nt: TGTGCCAGTACGAGAGGAAACGGGAAGGGGGCAGATACGCAGTATTTT
v_call: TRBV19
cdr3_length: 16
d_call: .
j_call: TRBJ2-3
clone_size: few

cdr3_aa: CASSAGVKYIQYF
cdr3_nt: TGTGCCAGCAGTGCGGGAGTTAAATACATTCAGTACTTC
v_call: TRBV28
cdr3_length: 13
d_call: TRBD2
j_call: TRBJ2-4
clone_size: many

cdr3_aa: CASREGQSNSPLHF
cdr3_nt: TGTGCCAGCAGGGAAGGACAGTCTAATTCACCCCTCCACTTT
v_call: TRBV28
cdr3_length: 14
d_call: .
j_call: TRBJ1-6
clone_size: few

cdr3_aa: CASSDRLGTDTQYF
cdr3_nt: TGTGCCAGCAGTGACAGGTTAGGCACAGATACGCAGTATTTT
v_call: TRBV2
cdr3_length: 14
d_call: .
j_call: TRBJ2-3
clone_size: many

cdr3_aa: CASSLAASYTGEPFF
cdr3_nt: TGTGCCAGCAGCTTAGCCGCTAGCTACACCGGGGAGCCGTTTTTT
v_call: TRBV7-2
cdr3_length: 15
d_call: .
j_call: TRBJ2-2
clone_size: .

cdr3_aa: CASSPEPSPSGANVLTF
cdr3_nt: TGTGCCAGCAGCCCAGAGCCGTCTCCCTCTGGGGCCAACGTCCTGACTTTC
v_call: TRBV7-6
cdr3_length: 17
d_call: .
j_call: TRBJ2-6
clone_size: .

cdr3_aa: CASSQPQGSETQYF
cdr3_nt: TGCGCCAGCAGCCAACCACAGGGTTCAGAGACCCAGTACTTC
v_call: TRBV4-1
cdr3_length: 14
d_call: .
j_call: TRBJ2-5
clone_size: many

cdr3_aa: CASSVSGEGEQYF
cdr3_nt: TGTGCCAGCAGCGTATCAGGGGAGGGGGAGCAGTACTTC
v_call: TRBV9
cdr3_length: 13
d_call: .
j_call: TRBJ2-7
clone_size: many

cdr3_aa: CASSYGLAGYNEQFF
cdr3_nt: TGTGCCAGCAGTTACGGACTAGCGGGGTACAATGAGCAGTTCTTC
v_call: TRBV27
cdr3_length: 15
d_call: TRBD2
j_call: TRBJ2-1
clone_size: many

cdr3_aa: CASSLAPIGPKDNEQFF
cdr3_nt: TGCGCCAGCAGCTTGGCGCCGATTGGCCCCAAGGACAATGAGCAGTTCTTC
v_call: TRBV5-1
cdr3_length: 17
d_call: .
j_call: TRBJ2-1
clone_size: many

cdr3_aa: CASSAHRDNQPQHF
cdr3_nt: TGTGCCAGTAGTGCCCACAGAGACAATCAGCCCCAGCATTTT
v_call: TRBV19
cdr3_length: 14
d_call: .
j_call: TRBJ1-5
clone_size: .

cdr3_aa: CASRTSATEGEQFF
cdr3_nt: TGTGCCTCTCGGACTAGCGCCACCGAGGGAGAGCAGTTCTTC
v_call: TRBV7-9
cdr3_length: 14
d_call: TRBD2
j_call: TRBJ2-1
clone_size: many

cdr3_aa: CASSLVREQFF
cdr3_nt: TGTGCCAGCAGTTTAGTCCGGGAGCAGTTCTTC
v_call: TRBV12-3/TRBV12-4
cdr3_length: 11
d_call: .
j_call: TRBJ2-1
clone_size: many

cdr3_aa: CASSLGDAQGGEKLFF
cdr3_nt: TGCGCCAGCAGCTTGGGGGACGCACAGGGTGGCGAAAAACTGTTTTTT
v_call: TRBV5-1
cdr3_length: 16
d_call: .
j_call: TRBJ1-4
clone_size: few

cdr3_aa: CASSQVRGPLEKLFF
cdr3_nt: TGTGCCAGCAGCCAAGTTCGGGGGCCGCTTGAAAAACTGTTTTTT
v_call: TRBV14
cdr3_length: 15
d_call: .
j_call: TRBJ1-4
clone_size: .

cdr3_aa: CASSHHSSRSEQYF
cdr3_nt: TGTGCCAGCAGCCACCATTCTTCCCGGAGCGAGCAGTACTTC
v_call: TRBV3-1
cdr3_length: 14
d_call: .
j_call: TRBJ2-7
clone_size: .

cdr3_aa: CAGQLNEKLFF
cdr3_nt: TGTGCCGGTCAGCTAAATGAAAAACTGTTTTTT
v_call: TRBV2
cdr3_length: 11
d_call: .
j_call: TRBJ1-4
clone_size: .

cdr3_aa: CASSWGKTDTQYF
cdr3_nt: TGTGCCAGCAGTTGGGGAAAGACAGATACGCAGTATTTT
v_call: TRBV27
cdr3_length: 13
d_call: .
j_call: TRBJ2-3
clone_size: many

cdr3_aa: CASSLGTAPTNEKLFF
cdr3_nt: TGCGCCAGCAGCTTGGGGACGGCACCAACTAATGAAAAACTGTTTTTT
v_call: TRBV5-1
cdr3_length: 16
d_call: .
j_call: TRBJ1-4
clone_size: .

cdr3_aa: CASHDRALNEQYF
cdr3_nt: TGTGCCAGCCATGACCGGGCTCTTAACGAGCAGTACTTC
v_call: TRBV2
cdr3_length: 13
d_call: .
j_call: TRBJ2-7
clone_size: many

cdr3_aa: CASSPGNYLYEQYF
cdr3_nt: TGTGCCAGCAGCCCAGGGAATTATCTCTACGAGCAGTACTTC
v_call: TRBV5-4
cdr3_length: 14
d_call: .
j_call: TRBJ2-7
clone_size: .

cdr3_aa: CASSLGGSDYGYTF
cdr3_nt: TGTGCCAGCAGCTTGGGTGGCAGTGACTATGGCTACACCTTC
v_call: TRBV5-8
cdr3_length: 14
d_call: .
j_call: TRBJ1-2
clone_size: .

cdr3_aa: CASSLVGGGSNQPQHF
cdr3_nt: TGTGCCAGCAGCCTGGTGGGAGGGGGAAGCAATCAGCCCCAGCATTTT
v_call: TRBV28
cdr3_length: 16
d_call: .
j_call: TRBJ1-5
clone_size: many

cdr3_aa: CASSQEVGVYEQYF
cdr3_nt: TGTGCCAGCAGCCAAGAGGTAGGAGTTTACGAGCAGTACTTC
v_call: TRBV4-2
cdr3_length: 14
d_call: .
j_call: TRBJ2-7
clone_size: .

cdr3_aa: CASSLSYIATNEKLFF
cdr3_nt: TGTGCCAGCAGTTTATCCTATATTGCAACTAATGAAAAACTGTTTTTT
v_call: TRBV28
cdr3_length: 16
d_call: .
j_call: TRBJ1-4
clone_size: .

cdr3_aa: CASSNPGDKGGNEQFF
cdr3_nt: TGTGCCAGTAGTAATCCCGGGGACAAGGGTGGGAATGAGCAGTTCTTC
v_call: TRBV19
cdr3_length: 16
d_call: .
j_call: TRBJ2-1
clone_size: .

cdr3_aa: CASRTIRGSAATGELFF
cdr3_nt: TGTGCCAGCAGGACCATTCGGGGGTCTGCTGCCACCGGGGAGCTGTTTTTT
v_call: TRBV2
cdr3_length: 17
d_call: .
j_call: TRBJ2-2
clone_size: .

cdr3_aa: CSARDPSGSFVANVLTF
cdr3_nt: TGCAGTGCTAGAGATCCTAGCGGGAGCTTCGTGGCCAACGTCCTGACTTTC
v_call: TRBV20-1
cdr3_length: 17
d_call: TRBD2
j_call: TRBJ2-6
clone_size: many

cdr3_aa: CASTSRVLENIQYF
cdr3_nt: TGTGCCAGCACCTCAAGGGTATTGGAAAACATTCAGTACTTC
v_call: TRBV6-2/TRBV6-3
cdr3_length: 14
d_call: .
j_call: TRBJ2-4
clone_size: .